The 28 T cell receptor beta chains reported below all come from one sample, sequenced in a study of blood T cell repertoires in COVID-19. Produced via immunoSEQ multiplex PCR; TCRdb's table is partial and in-frame only. The sample lists about 300,000 clones, around four fifths occurring once. The sequenced material came from peripheral blood. These receptors were collected from a woman in her forties or fifties with acute or convalescent COVID-19.

The V call is TRBV18, the J call TRBJ1-6, with 7 positions matching TRBD1. The CDR3 has 15 amino acids. J was trimmed by 7 bases and V by 5 bases; bases with no gene match: 8. CDR1 is KGHSH and CDR2 is LQKENI in the germline V gene. The CDR3 spells CASSTTGLGNSPLHF. CDR3 bases: TGTGCCAGCTCAACGACAGGGCTTGGGAATTCACCCCTCCACTTT.

This clone was counted only a few times. The genes are TRBV11-2 and TRBJ2-3, with TRBD2 matching 12 bases. The CDR3 spans 20 residues. The germline gives CDR1 SGHAT, CDR2 FQNNGV. V lost 0 bases, J lost 2 bases, and 12 bases stayed unmatched. The CDR3 sequence is CASSLDRRPGLAGLTDTQYF. DNA for the CDR3: TGTGCCAGCAGCTTAGATCGGCGCCCCGGACTAGCGGGACTCACAGATACGCAGTATTTT.

CDR3: CASWDIQSYNEQFF. CDR3 bases: TGTGCCAGCTGGGACATTCAGTCCTACAATGAGCAGTTCTTC. The chain joins TRBV2 to TRBJ2-1; a weak D match, TRBD1 (6 bases). CDR1 SNHLY and CDR2 FYNNEI come from the germline V gene. The CDR3 runs to 14 residues. V lost 8 bases, J lost 1 base, and 12 bases lay in between.

The chain has TRBV4-1 and TRBJ1-2; no firm D call. The CDR3 runs to 11 residues. Germline CDR1 MGHRA, CDR2 YSYEKL. V lost 4 bases, J lost 8 bases, and 8 bases lay in between. CDR3 in DNA: TGCGCCAGCAGCCGCCGGAGCGGCTACACCTTC. Protein: CASSRRSGYTF.

A single count supports this clone. J is TRBJ2-1 and V is TRBV24-1; D might be TRBD1 (5 bases). The CDR3 contains 15 residues. The germline CDR1 and CDR2 sequences are KGHDR and SFDVKD. With 1 base removed from V and 3 bases from J, the gap between germline ends came to 9 bases. CDR3 sequence (DNA): TGTGCCACCAGTGATTTAGGACAAAGCTACAATGAGCAGTTCTTC. It yields the protein CATSDLGQSYNEQFF.

The chain uses TRBV12-5 and TRBJ2-3; 7 positions match TRBD1. CDR3 length equals 13 residues. The V and J ends lost 5 bases and 4 bases, in that order; junction bases with no gene match: 3. Germline assignment: CDR1 LGHNT and CDR2 FRNRAP. CDR3 in DNA: TGTGCTAGTGGTGTCACAGGGGCAGATACGCAGTATTTT. It specifies CASGVTGADTQYF.

The V and J genes are TRBV24-1 and TRBJ1-1; D ambiguous. The CDR3 is 14 residues long. Trimming left V 4 bases short and J 6 bases short, with 14 bases between. From germline, CDR1 is KGHDR and CDR2 SFDVKD. CDR3 amino acids: CATSESGGRAEAFF. The CDR3 DNA follows: TGTGCCACCAGTGAGTCAGGAGGGAGGGCTGAAGCTTTCTTT.

This clone was observed once. This chain links TRBV4-2 with TRBJ2-7; 10 nucleotides line up with TRBD1. From germline, CDR1 is LGHNA and CDR2 YNFKEQ. CDR3 size: 15 residues. V lost 4 bases and J lost 4; bases outside the gene matches: 7. CDR3 region: CASSPTGGDQYEQYF. CDR3 nucleotides: TGTGCCAGCAGCCCGACAGGGGGCGATCAATACGAGCAGTACTTC.

This sequence joins TRBV4-2 and TRBJ1-1; D is perhaps TRBD1 (6 bases). Germline assignment: CDR1 LGHNA and CDR2 YNFKEQ. V dropped 2 bases and J dropped 1 base, with 20 bases sitting between them. CDR3 length: 18 residues. The chain's CDR3 is CASSQPNRVGGTNTEAFF. CDR3 DNA: TGTGCCAGCAGCCAACCCAACAGGGTGGGGGGGACGAACACTGAAGCTTTCTTT.

The chain uses TRBV15 and TRBJ2-5, with TRBD2 matching over 11 bases. Losses at the gene ends were 5 bases for V and 7 bases for J; bases not matched to a gene: 12. The CDR3 loop spans 16 amino acids. CDR1 is LNHNV, CDR2 YYDKDF, per germline (reference sequence). The CDR3 reads CATSGGLAAGVGTQYF. DNA of the CDR3: TGTGCCACCAGCGGGGGACTAGCGGCAGGGGTGGGGACCCAGTACTTC.

This clone appeared a single time. The CDR3 coding sequence is TGTGCCAGTTCAGGGGGCGGTAATAATGAAAAACTGTTTTTT. Its protein is CASSGGGNNEKLFF. V is TRBV19 and J is TRBJ1-4, with 8 bases lining up with TRBD1. This CDR3 contains 14 residues. The germline V gene has CDR1 LNHDA and CDR2 SQIVND (reference sequence). The trim removed 8 bases at V and 4 bases at J, leaving 6 bases unmatched.

This clone was recorded a few times. The chain uses TRBV6-6 and TRBJ2-2; weak D call: TRBD1 (5 bases). V was trimmed by 7 bases and J by 3 bases, leaving 15 bases between them. Germline assignment: CDR1 MNHNY and CDR2 SVGAGI (reference sequence). This CDR3 has 15 amino acids. CDR3 coding DNA: TGTGCCAGCATTAGCAGGGCTACGGACACCGGGGAGCTGTTTTTT. Translating gives CASISRATDTGELFF.

The chain carries TRBV19 and TRBJ2-7, with a possible D match to TRBD1 (6 bases). The germline CDR1 and CDR2 sequences are LNHDA and SQIVND (reference sequence). The CDR3 length is 14 residues. The germline V and J ends were trimmed by 5 bases and 7 bases, with 18 bases remaining between them. The CDR3: CASSGLGALGEQYF. The CDR3 DNA is TGTGCCAGTAGTGGTTTGGGGGCCCTGGGGGAGCAGTACTTC.

This sequence joins TRBV18 and TRBJ1-2, with D perhaps TRBD1 (6 bases). The length of the CDR3 is 14 residues. V lost 6 bases and J 5 bases, leaving 16 bases between the germline ends. Germline CDR1 reads KGHSH; CDR2 reads LQKENI. The CDR3 DNA follows: TGTGCCAGCTCCCGGGAACAGGGTCGGTATGGCTACACCTTC. Residues: CASSREQGRYGYTF.

The rearrangement uses TRBV6-2 or TRBV6-3 and TRBJ2-3, with 10 bases that match TRBD2. Trimming removed 5 bases from V and 5 bases from J; junction bases left unmatched: 10. Germline values: CDR1 MNHEY, CDR2 SVGEGT. This CDR3 is built from 16 residues. CDR3 protein: CASSTPLAGVGDTQYF. Here the CDR3 DNA reads TGTGCCAGCAGTACCCCTCTAGCGGGAGTCGGAGATACGCAGTATTTT.

This rearrangement joins TRBV7-2 to TRBJ1-1; TRBD1 might be the D (5 bases). The V end was cut by 4 bases, the J end by 8 bases, with 14 bases between. The germline CDR1 and CDR2 sequences are SGHTA and FQGNSA. The CDR3 runs to 13 residues. The CDR3 DNA sequence: TGTGCCAGCAGCTGGATGGTGGGGGGGGAAGCTTTCTTT. It encodes CASSWMVGGEAFF.

V and J are TRBV7-8 and TRBJ2-5; D possibly corresponds to TRBD2 (6 bases). The CDR3 totals 16 residues. Trimming took 0 bases from V and 5 from J, leaving 16 bases between them. Germline-derived CDR1 and CDR2 are SGHVS and FQNEAQ. For the CDR3, the DNA is TGTGCCAGCAGCTTAGCGGGGCGGGGTCTCCCGGAGACCCAGTACTTC. Translation: CASSLAGRGLPETQYF.

The V and J genes are TRBV19 and TRBJ1-5; D call uncertain. Germline CDR1 is LNHDA and CDR2 is SQIVND (reference sequence). The CDR3 length is 16 residues. The V end lost 8 bases, the J end lost 4 bases, and 21 bases lay between the germline ends. CDR3 sequence: CASQPFGSNLNQPQHF. CDR3 DNA: TGTGCCAGTCAACCTTTCGGGAGCAACCTTAATCAGCCCCAGCATTTT.

The chain has TRBV5-1 and TRBJ2-3; no reliable D call. CDR1 is SGHRS and CDR2 is YFSETQ in the germline V gene. CDR3 size: 13 residues. V lost 4 bases to trimming and J lost 5 bases, with 11 bases between them. CDR3 in DNA: TGCGCCAGCAGCCCAGATGGCGGAGATACGCAGTATTTT. Translating gives CASSPDGGDTQYF.

The chain joins TRBV3-1 (or the pseudogene TRBV3-2) to TRBJ1-2; TRBD1 might be the D (5 bases). The ends were cut back, 5 bases at V and 6 bases at J, with 13 bases in the middle. CDR3 length: 13 amino acids. From germline, CDR1 is LGHDT and CDR2 YNNKEL (reference sequence). CDR3 in DNA: TGTGCCAGCAGCAATCAGGGCCCGAATGGCTACACCTTC. The encoded protein is CASSNQGPNGYTF.

This clone was seen a handful of times. This chain links TRBV19 with TRBJ1-3; D gene uncertain. The CDR3 is 14 amino acids. Trimming stripped 3 bases from V and 0 bases from J, with 6 bases between. Germline V lookup: CDR1 LNHDA, CDR2 SQIVND (reference sequence). This CDR3 is CASSIPGSGNTIYF. The CDR3 DNA reads TGTGCCAGTAGTATTCCAGGCTCTGGAAACACCATATATTTT.

The genes are TRBV19 and TRBJ1-6; TRBD1 agrees at 11 bases. With 5 bases clipped from V and 7 bases from J, the junction kept 7 bases outside the gene matches. The CDR3 covers 16 residues. Germline V gives CDR1 LNHDA, CDR2 SQIVND (reference sequence). The CDR3 protein is CASSAGTGGVNSPLHF. In nucleotides, the CDR3 is TGTGCCAGTAGTGCCGGGACAGGGGGGGTCAATTCACCCCTCCACTTT.

V is TRBV28 and J is TRBJ1-2, with D perhaps matching TRBD1 (5 bases). V shed 5 bases and J shed 8 bases, with 21 bases lying between them. Germline CDR1 MDHEN, CDR2 SYDVKM. This CDR3 is built from 15 residues. The CDR3: CASSGRDSRVGGYTF. Here the CDR3 DNA reads TGTGCCAGCAGTGGTAGGGACTCACGGGTGGGAGGCTACACCTTC.

The chain employs TRBV12-3 or TRBV12-4 and TRBJ1-2; a weak D match, TRBD1 (6 bases). The CDR3 covers 13 residues. Trimming left V 6 bases short and J 5 bases short, with 13 bases between. The CDR3 nucleotides are TGTGCCAGCAGCCCCAGGGGCCCTTATGGCTACACCTTC. Residues: CASSPRGPYGYTF.

The chain has TRBV7-9 and TRBJ2-1; TRBD2 aligns across 11 bases. This CDR3 spans 15 amino acids. The germline V gene encodes CDR1 SEHNR and CDR2 FQNEAQ (reference sequence). V shed 5 bases and J 5 bases; nucleotides not matched to a gene: 5. The CDR3: CASSHSGGAHNEQFF. CDR3 in DNA: TGTGCCAGCAGCCATAGCGGGGGGGCACACAATGAGCAGTTCTTC.

On this clone: This sample includes further DNA sequences coding for the same CDR3. The chain employs TRBV3-1 (or the pseudogene TRBV3-2) and TRBJ1-2; no clear D gene. The CDR3 consists of 12 residues. Trimming left V 2 bases short and J 2 bases short, with 3 bases between. Germline lookup yields CDR1 LGHDT and CDR2 YNNKEL (reference sequence). Here the CDR3 DNA reads TGTGCCAGCAGCCAACAAAACTATGGCTACACCTTC. Translating it yields CASSQQNYGYTF.

In DNA, the CDR3 is TGTGCCAGCAGTTATGGACTAGCCCCAGATACGCAGTATTTT. This translates into CASSYGLAPDTQYF. V and J are TRBV6-2 or TRBV6-3 and TRBJ2-3; the match to TRBD2 covers 8 bases. The CDR3 has 14 amino acids. The V segment lost 3 bases and the J segment 4 bases; nucleotides outside the gene matches: 3. Germline CDR1 MNHEY, CDR2 SVGEGT.

The CDR3, as DNA: TGTGCCAGCAGACAGGGGGCCGGGACTAGCGGGAGACCCTACGAGCAGTACTTC. Residues: CASRQGAGTSGRPYEQYF. The chain links TRBV7-8 to TRBJ2-7; 14 bases line up with TRBD2. Looked up from germline, CDR1 is SGHVS and CDR2 is FQNEAQ. V lost 6 bases to trimming and J lost 2 bases; unmatched junction nucleotides: 12. This CDR3 comprises 18 residues. Drawing the rest from reference TRBV7-8 and TRBJ2-7, the complete variable domain is GAGVSQSPRYKVAKRGQDVALRCDPISGHVSLFWYQQALGQGPEFLTYFQNEAQLDKSGLPSDRFFAERPEGSVSTLKIQRTQQEDSAVYLCASRQGAGTSGRPYEQYFGPGTRLTVT.